Below are 24 T cell receptor beta chains sequenced from a single sample in a study of glioma-infiltrating T cells after dendritic cell vaccination (dated by TCRdb to 2016 to 2017). The library came from the immunoSEQ multiplex PCR assay. Sourced from immuneACCESS, this table was stored by TCRdb with only in-frame sequences that have V and J called. A share of the clones is absent; for the studies checked, an unresolved V gene accounts for under half, and the remainder has no known explanation. The table for this sample lists roughly 68,000 clones; 80% to 85% of them were counted only once. The ten top clones hold under 10% of the sample. Sequencing used blood, obtained before dendritic cell vaccination. These TCRs come from a human donor with glioblastoma.

The rearrangement uses TRBV10-2 and TRBJ1-1; D is unresolved. In germline, CDR1 is WSHSY, CDR2 SAAADI. V lost 3 bases to trimming and J lost 1 base, with 9 bases between them. The length of the CDR3 is 14 residues. DNA of the CDR3: TGCGCCAGCAGTGACAGGAACCGGAACACTGAAGCTTTCTTT. Translated: CASSDRNRNTEAFF.

This sequence joins TRBV11-2 and TRBJ1-1; 8 bases are a match to TRBD1. The CDR3 length is 14 residues. Germline V gene lookup returns CDR1 SGHAT and CDR2 FQNNGV. V lost 5 bases and J lost 1; bases outside the gene matches: 3. The CDR3 here is CASSLTGANTEAFF. The CDR3 nucleotides are TGTGCCAGCAGCCTGACAGGGGCGAACACTGAAGCTTTCTTT. Looking up the rest from reference TRBV11-2 and TRBJ1-1 gives the full variable domain: EAGVAQSPRYKIIEKRQSVAFWCNPISGHATLYWYQQILGQGPKLLIQFQNNGVVDDSQLPKDRFSAERLKGVDSTLKIQPAKLEDSAVYLCASSLTGANTEAFFGQGTRLTVV.

The chain combines TRBV2 with TRBJ1-1, with D unresolved. The CDR3 runs 13 residues. V lost 11 bases and J 0 bases, leaving 13 bases between the germline ends. Germline CDR1 and CDR2: SNHLY and FYNNEI. CDR3: CALQREMNTEAFF. The CDR3 DNA follows: TGTGCCCTGCAGCGCGAGATGAACACTGAAGCTTTCTTT.

On this clone itself: The sample has other DNA sequences that encode this CDR3 too. This rearrangement joins TRBV28 to TRBJ1-5; 9 bases fit TRBD1. CDR3 length: 14 residues. V lost 4 bases, J lost 6 bases, and 4 bases stayed unmatched. CDR1 and CDR2 (germline): MDHEN, SYDVKM. The CDR3 loop is CASSSTGGGQPQHF. The CDR3 region has the DNA TGTGCCAGCAGTTCAACAGGGGGCGGTCAGCCCCAGCATTTT.

This chain connects TRBV2 to TRBJ2-5; maybe TRBD1 (5 bases). This CDR3 contains 12 residues. Germline V gives CDR1 SNHLY, CDR2 FYNNEI. V was trimmed by 6 bases and J by 5 bases, leaving 10 bases between them. The CDR3 here is CASRGLLETQYF. The CDR3 DNA is TGTGCCAGCAGGGGGCTTCTGGAGACCCAGTACTTC. The full variable domain, with the rest looked up from reference TRBV2 and TRBJ2-5, is EPEVTQTPSHQVTQMGQEVILRCVPISNHLYFYWYRQILGQKVEFLVSFYNNEISEKSEIFDDQFSVERPDGSNFTLKIRSTKLEDSAMYFCASRGLLETQYFGPGTRLLVL.

The chain is built from TRBV28 and TRBJ1-2, with 10 nucleotides matching TRBD1. Germline-derived CDR1 and CDR2 are MDHEN and SYDVKM. With 5 bases clipped from V and 5 bases from J, the junction kept 5 bases outside the gene matches. This CDR3 region has 14 residues. CDR3 bases: TGTGCCAGCAGTATGACAGGGGGCGTATATGGCTACACCTTC. It yields the protein CASSMTGGVYGYTF.

The chain joins TRBV4-1 to TRBJ2-7; TRBD1 agrees at 7 bases. J lost 2 bases, V lost 1 base, and 5 bases had no gene match. CDR3 length equals 15 residues. The germline V gene encodes CDR1 MGHRA and CDR2 YSYEKL. CDR3 nucleotide sequence: TGCGCCAGCAGCCAAGTCCGGGACAGACCCTACGAGCAGTACTTC. Its translation is CASSQVRDRPYEQYF.

The gene calls are TRBV4-1 and TRBJ2-7, with TRBD1 matching over 7 bases. The germline CDR1 and CDR2 sequences are MGHRA and YSYEKL. Trimming cost V 3 bases and J 5 bases; bases outside gene matches: 7. The CDR3 is made up of 14 amino acids. CDR3 in amino acids: CASSHRQGTDEQYF. The CDR3 DNA is TGCGCCAGCAGCCATAGACAGGGAACCGACGAGCAGTACTTC.

The chain carries TRBV2 and TRBJ1-6, with D perhaps TRBD1 (5 bases). CDR1 SNHLY and CDR2 FYNNEI come from the germline V gene. The CDR3 contains 15 residues. The V gene lost 6 bases and the J gene lost 14 bases, with 23 bases spanning the gap. The CDR3 region has the DNA TGTGCCAGCAGAAATACCGGGACTCCTATGGGGGCCCTCCACTTT. It specifies CASRNTGTPMGALHF.

The V gene is TRBV2, the J gene TRBJ1-2; weak D call: TRBD1 (6 bases). The germline V and J ends were trimmed by 6 bases and 4 bases, with 12 bases remaining between them. The V gene's germline CDR1 is SNHLY and CDR2 FYNNEI. This CDR3 has 13 residues. CDR3 DNA: TGTGCCAGCAGGGTCAGGGGTACCTATGGCTACACCTTC. Its translation is CASRVRGTYGYTF.

The chain carries TRBV5-1 and TRBJ2-1; possibly TRBD2 for D (5 bases). The CDR3 length is 16 residues. V dropped 0 bases and J dropped 2 bases, with 12 bases sitting between them. In germline, CDR1 is SGHRS, CDR2 YFSETQ. CDR3 in DNA: TGCGCCAGCAGCTTGGGTGCGGGTCGTACCTACAATGAGCAGTTCTTC. Its protein is CASSLGAGRTYNEQFF.

The chain links TRBV7-2 to TRBJ2-7, with D uncertain. CDR1 SGHTA and CDR2 FQGNSA come from the germline V gene. With 2 bases removed from V and 4 bases from J, the gap between germline ends came to 6 bases. This CDR3 contains 12 residues. The CDR3 protein is CASSLWRYEQYF. The CDR3 DNA is TGTGCCAGCAGCTTATGGAGATACGAGCAGTACTTC.

The rearrangement joins TRBV19 to TRBJ2-5, with 9 positions matching TRBD1. The CDR3 is 14 residues long. V shed 4 bases and J 5 bases; nucleotides not matched to a gene: 5. Germline CDR1 LNHDA, CDR2 SQIVND (reference sequence). CDR3 nucleotide sequence: TGTGCCAGTAGTAACAGGGGGCGGTGGGAGACCCAGTACTTC. This translates into CASSNRGRWETQYF.

This rearrangement joins TRBV7-9 to TRBJ2-1; 9 nucleotides agree with TRBD1. The CDR3 spans 15 residues. The ends lost 5 bases at V and 5 bases at J; junction bases unmatched: 7. The germline CDR1 and CDR2 sequences are SEHNR and FQNEAQ (reference sequence). CDR3 protein: CASSHSGTGHNEQFF. The CDR3 DNA follows: TGTGCCAGCAGCCATAGTGGGACAGGGCACAATGAGCAGTTCTTC.

V is TRBV7-2 and J is TRBJ2-5, with D maybe TRBD1 (6 bases). The germline gives CDR1 SGHTA, CDR2 FQGNSA. This CDR3 region has 13 residues. The V gene lost 2 bases and the J gene lost 5 bases, with 9 bases spanning the gap. This CDR3 reads CASSLLRGETQYF. DNA for the CDR3: TGTGCCAGCAGCTTACTGAGGGGGGAGACCCAGTACTTC.

The chain couples TRBV2 to TRBJ1-1; tentatively, D is TRBD1 (6 bases). V gave up 6 bases and J gave up 5 bases, with 13 bases separating them. The germline V gene encodes CDR1 SNHLY and CDR2 FYNNEI. CDR3 length equals 13 residues. CDR3 DNA: TGTGCCAGCAGCAAAGGGGGTCGGACTGAAGCTTTCTTT. This translates into CASSKGGRTEAFF.

The rearrangement joins TRBV5-1 to TRBJ1-6; D remains ambiguous. Germline values: CDR1 SGHRS, CDR2 YFSETQ. There are 14 residues in the CDR3. V gave up 2 bases and J gave up 10 bases, with 13 bases separating them. CDR3 region: CASSFDGVGSPLHF. Written as DNA, the CDR3 is TGCGCCAGCAGCTTCGACGGGGTTGGGTCACCCCTCCACTTT.

This clone was found once. The chain's CDR3 is CASGVTGGPYEQYF. The CDR3 region has the DNA TGTGCCAGCGGCGTGACAGGGGGGCCCTACGAGCAGTACTTC. The rearrangement links TRBV7-9 to TRBJ2-7, with TRBD1 matching over 9 bases. J was trimmed by 2 bases and V by 8 bases; bases with no gene match: 7. The CDR3 is 14 amino acids. Per the germline V gene, CDR1 is SEHNR and CDR2 is FQNEAQ (reference sequence).

V usage is TRBV7-6 and J usage is TRBJ2-2; TRBD1 might be the D (6 bases). Germline V gene lookup returns CDR1 SGHVS and CDR2 FNYEAQ. The V end lost 1 base, the J end lost 5 bases, and 11 bases lay between the germline ends. This CDR3 has 15 residues. CDR3 protein: CASSLEGEGTGELFF. The CDR3 region has the DNA TGTGCCAGCAGCTTAGAGGGGGAAGGGACCGGGGAGCTGTTTTTT.

Written as DNA, the CDR3 is TGTGCCACCAGGGGGCATGGTCCCGGGGAGCTGTTTTTT. Protein product: CATRGHGPGELFF. The chain links TRBV28 to TRBJ2-2, with 8 bases lining up with TRBD1. The germline CDR1 and CDR2 sequences are MDHEN and SYDVKM. This CDR3 has 13 residues. J was trimmed by 6 bases and V by 10 bases; bases with no gene match: 7.

This chain uses TRBV29-1 with TRBJ2-5; a possible D gene is TRBD1 (6 bases). The V and J ends lost 5 bases and 4 bases respectively, with 11 bases between them. The length of the CDR3 is 12 residues. Per germline, CDR1 SQVTM and CDR2 ANQGSEA. CDR3 residues: CSVLGAVETQYF. The CDR3 DNA sequence: TGCAGCGTTCTGGGGGCAGTAGAGACCCAGTACTTC.

CDR3 bases: TGTGCCAGTAGTGGGGACATTTATAATTCACCCCTCCACTTT. Translation: CASSGDIYNSPLHF. The chain recombines TRBV19 with TRBJ1-6, with TRBD1 as a possible D gene (6 bases). Germline values: CDR1 LNHDA, CDR2 SQIVND (reference sequence). V lost 5 bases and J 4 bases, leaving 9 bases between the germline ends. This CDR3 region has 14 residues.

The rearrangement uses TRBV6-4 and TRBJ1-1; 7 nucleotides align to TRBD1. The CDR3 is 15 residues long. The V gene end was trimmed by 8 bases and the J gene end by 4 bases; junction bases not matched to a gene: 13. CDR1 and CDR2 (germline): MRHNA, SNTAGT. CDR3 bases: TGTGCCAGCCTCCCGACAGGGTTTCTTCTCACTGAAGCTTTCTTT. Translation gives CASLPTGFLLTEAFF.

V usage is TRBV5-1 and J usage is TRBJ1-1; no definite D call. The germline V gene encodes CDR1 SGHRS and CDR2 YFSETQ. The CDR3 has 14 residues. Trimming removed 4 bases at V and 1 base at J, with 11 bases between. CDR3 sequence: CASSRGTGNTEAFF. The CDR3 DNA reads TGCGCCAGCAGCCGCGGTACGGGGAACACTGAAGCTTTCTTT.